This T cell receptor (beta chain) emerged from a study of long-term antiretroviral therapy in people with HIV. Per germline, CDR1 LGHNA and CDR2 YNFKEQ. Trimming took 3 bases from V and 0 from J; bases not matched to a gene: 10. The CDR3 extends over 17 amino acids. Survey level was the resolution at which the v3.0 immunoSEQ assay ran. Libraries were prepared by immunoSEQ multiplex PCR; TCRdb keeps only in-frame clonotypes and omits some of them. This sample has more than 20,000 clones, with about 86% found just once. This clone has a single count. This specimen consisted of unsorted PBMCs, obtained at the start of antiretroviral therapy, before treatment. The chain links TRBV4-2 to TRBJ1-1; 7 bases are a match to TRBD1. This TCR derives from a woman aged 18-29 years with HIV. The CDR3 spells CASSQAGTANMNTEAFF. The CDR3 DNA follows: TGTGCCAGCAGCCAGGCTGGGACAGCGAATATGAACACTGAAGCTTTCTTT.